This record concerns one TCR beta chain sequence. Its antigen is not identified. These data come from a study of cytomegalovirus exposure and HLA in healthy donors. Study-wide results and limits: Analyses of presence and absence presupposed an approximately uniform sequencing depth across donors. Prior analysis indicated that the majority of TCR beta V segments exhibited productivity approximately 87% or approximately 30% of the time.

PCR involved 60 Vbeta and 13 Jbeta primers. Assay used: immunoSEQ multiplex PCR; TCRdb lists only in-frame clones, some missing. The data hold tens of thousands of clones, with over 75% observed a single time. V lost 0 bases to trimming and J lost 0 bases, with 9 bases between them. The CDR3 contains 16 residues. CDR1 is MNHEY, CDR2 SVGAGI, per germline. The chain recombines TRBV6-5 with TRBJ2-4; D ambiguous. Source material: PBMCs. The sequence came from a male donor in good health and CMV-seronegative. CDR3 sequence (DNA): TGTGCCAGCAGTTACTCTATTGGGCTAGCCAAAAACATTCAGTACTTC. Residues: CASSYSIGLAKNIQYF.